Shown below are 32 T cell receptor beta chains from a single sample sequenced in a study of cytotoxic CD8 clonotypes in ibrutinib-treated CLL (dated by TCRdb to about 2021). The time point label here, explained by the study, means: approximately 11 months on ibrutinib. Libraries were built with the immunoSEQ multiplex PCR assay. TCRdb re-hosts the immuneACCESS table, in-frame sequences only. Its copies lack some clones; in the studies checked, an unresolved V gene accounts for under half of them, and the cause for the rest is not known. In this sample the table shows roughly 52,000 clones, around 53% of which occur a single time. The top ten clones comprise 30% to 35% of the sample. The source was PBMCs, collected after 12 months of ibrutinib treatment. The receptors originated from a human donor with chronic lymphocytic leukemia.

This clone has a handful of counts. The chain links TRBV4-1 to TRBJ1-5; D ambiguous. Germline CDR1 is MGHRA and CDR2 is YSYEKL. This CDR3 contains 16 residues. Trimming pared 0 bases from V and 0 bases from J, leaving 9 bases between. The CDR3 here is CASSQDPQYSNQPQHF. The DNA for the CDR3 is TGCGCCAGCAGCCAAGATCCACAGTATAGCAATCAGCCCCAGCATTTT.

This clone has only a few counts. The chain recombines TRBV7-9 with TRBJ1-1; the match to TRBD1 covers 10 bases. The J segment lost 4 bases and the V segment lost 3 bases, leaving 8 bases of the junction unmatched. CDR3 length: 16 residues. CDR1 SEHNR and CDR2 FQNEAQ come from the germline V gene (reference sequence). Here the CDR3 reads CASSFPGTGVSTEAFF. CDR3 sequence (DNA): TGTGCCAGCAGCTTCCCTGGGACAGGGGTGTCCACTGAAGCTTTCTTT.

V usage is TRBV28 and J usage is TRBJ2-7; the D call may be TRBD1 or TRBD2 (6 bases each). Germline values: CDR1 MDHEN, CDR2 SYDVKM. Between the trimmed V and J ends, which lost 4 bases and 4 bases, there was a span of 17 bases. The CDR3 extends over 15 amino acids. In nucleotides, the CDR3 is TGTGCCAGCAGTTCCCGGGGGCAGGGGAAGTACGAGCAGTACTTC. Translation: CASSSRGQGKYEQYF.

The chain has TRBV7-9 and TRBJ1-3, with D uncertain. Trimming stripped 1 base from V and 0 bases from J, with 7 bases between. Germline CDR1 and CDR2: SEHNR and FQNEAQ (reference sequence). The CDR3 is made up of 15 amino acids. CDR3: CASSLERSSGNTIYF. The CDR3 DNA follows: TGTGCCAGCAGCTTAGAGAGAAGCTCTGGAAACACCATATATTTT.

V gene TRBV28 combines with J gene TRBJ2-3; TRBD1 matches 8 bases. Germline V gene lookup returns CDR1 MDHEN and CDR2 SYDVKM. There are 15 residues in the CDR3. The V and J ends lost 7 bases and 5 bases, in that order; junction bases with no gene match: 11. Here the CDR3 reads CASTPTGAEKDTQYF. The CDR3 DNA reads as TGTGCCAGCACCCCGACAGGGGCAGAGAAAGATACGCAGTATTTT.

This rearrangement joins TRBV20-1 to TRBJ2-7, with D tentatively TRBD2 (5 bases). CDR1 and CDR2 from the germline V gene are DFQATT and SNEGSKA (reference sequence). Deletions cut 3 bases from V and 7 bases from J, with 10 bases between. The CDR3 loop spans 11 amino acids. CDR3 amino acids: CSARLAKEQYF. The CDR3 DNA reads TGCAGTGCTAGGCTAGCTAAGGAGCAGTACTTC.

This clone has just a few counts. The J gene is TRBJ2-7, the V gene TRBV28; TRBD2 aligns across 7 bases. Germline V gene sequence: CDR1 MDHEN, CDR2 SYDVKM. V shed 8 bases, J shed 7 bases, and the junction held 14 bases outside the gene matches. This CDR3 has 14 amino acids. This chain's CDR3 is CASFQPSGIGEQYF. CDR3 bases: TGTGCCAGCTTTCAACCCAGCGGGATTGGGGAGCAGTACTTC.

This clone came up a few times. V gene TRBV12-5 combines with J gene TRBJ2-7, with 8 bases identical to TRBD2. Unmatched junction bases numbered 4, after V lost 6 bases and J lost 3 bases. The CDR3 totals 13 residues. Germline V CDR1 and CDR2: LGHNT, FRNRAP. The CDR3 is CASGVSGSYEQYF. CDR3 nucleotides: TGTGCTAGTGGCGTGAGCGGGAGCTACGAGCAGTACTTC.

This clone occurred once. The V call is TRBV5-1, the J call TRBJ2-7; D gene unclear. The V gene's germline CDR1 is SGHRS and CDR2 YFSETQ. Trimming stripped 4 bases from V and 2 bases from J, with 10 bases between. CDR3 length: 13 amino acids. The CDR3 sequence: CASSPVSAYEQYF. The CDR3 bases are TGCGCCAGCAGCCCGGTTTCGGCCTACGAGCAGTACTTC.

V and J are TRBV2 and TRBJ1-5; D is undetermined. CDR1 is SNHLY and CDR2 is FYNNEI in the germline V gene. CDR3 length equals 12 residues. V lost 11 bases to trimming and J lost 5 bases, with 13 bases between them. CDR3 DNA: TGTGCCTGCACGGCCGAAGATCAGCCCCAGCATTTT. Amino acid sequence: CACTAEDQPQHF.

This sequence joins TRBV5-1 and TRBJ1-5; D is unclear. Trimming left V 4 bases short and J 6 bases short, with 17 bases between. Germline V gene data show CDR1 as SGHRS and CDR2 as YFSETQ. The CDR3 contains 15 residues. CDR3 sequence: CASSLDYTKGQPQHF. In DNA, the CDR3 is TGCGCCAGCAGCCTAGACTATACTAAGGGTCAGCCCCAGCATTTT.

The V and J genes are TRBV11-2 and TRBJ2-1, with D hard to call. Germline V gene lookup returns CDR1 SGHAT and CDR2 FQNNGV. This CDR3 contains 14 residues. V lost 1 base, J lost 2 bases, and 6 bases lay in between. The chain's CDR3 is CASSLGGTYNEQFF. The DNA for the CDR3 is TGTGCCAGCAGCTTAGGGGGAACCTACAATGAGCAGTTCTTC.

This clone was found a few times. The chain recombines TRBV7-9 with TRBJ1-3; 7 bases line up with TRBD1. J gave up 3 bases and V 5 bases, and 7 bases lay outside the gene matches. The CDR3 contains 15 residues. Germline lookup yields CDR1 SEHNR and CDR2 FQNEAQ (reference sequence). The CDR3 region is CASSPTGAFGNTIYF. The CDR3 nucleotides read TGTGCCAGCAGCCCTACAGGGGCTTTTGGAAACACCATATATTTT. Full variable domain (rest looked up from reference TRBV7-9 and TRBJ1-3): DTGVSQNPRHKITKRGQNVTFRCDPISEHNRLYWYRQTLGQGPEFLTYFQNEAQLEKSRLLSDRFSAERPKGSFSTLEIQRTEQGDSAMYLCASSPTGAFGNTIYFGEGSWLTVV.

This sequence joins TRBV9 and TRBJ1-5; tentatively, D is TRBD1 (5 bases). Germline CDR1 SGDLS, CDR2 YYNGEE. The CDR3 has 17 amino acids. The V end lost 0 bases, the J end lost 0 bases, and 13 bases lay between the germline ends. The CDR3 sequence: CASSVEAGPYSNQPQHF. CDR3 DNA: TGTGCCAGCAGCGTAGAGGCAGGGCCTTATAGCAATCAGCCCCAGCATTTT.

The chain carries TRBV1 and TRBJ2-1; the DNA was not compared with TRBD2, the D call given in the table. TRBV1 is annotated as a pseudogene. The CDR3 totals 21 residues. CDR3: CTSSQDRLFVDTSGFYNEQFF. In DNA, the CDR3 is TGCACCAGCAGCCAAGACCGCCTATTTGTCGATACTAGCGGATTCTACAATGAGCAGTTCTTC.

This clone was observed a handful of times. V is TRBV15 and J is TRBJ1-5, with TRBD1 as a possible D gene (5 bases). Trimming pared 2 bases from V and 6 bases from J, leaving 14 bases between. This CDR3 spans 15 amino acids. The germline V gene has CDR1 LNHNV and CDR2 YYDKDF (reference sequence). The CDR3 coding sequence is TGTGCCACCAGCAGAATGGGGGGAGACGGTCAGCCCCAGCATTTT. The encoded protein is CATSRMGGDGQPQHF.

This clone was observed a few times. This chain connects TRBV5-1 to TRBJ2-7; perhaps TRBD1 as D (5 bases). Germline-derived CDR1 and CDR2 are SGHRS and YFSETQ. Trimming removed 0 bases from V and 3 bases from J, with 10 bases in between. The CDR3 length is 14 residues. This CDR3 is CASSLVGQHYEQYF. CDR3 bases: TGCGCCAGCAGCTTGGTGGGGCAGCACTACGAGCAGTACTTC. Complete variable domain (other parts from reference TRBV5-1 and TRBJ2-7): KAGVTQTPRYLIKTRGQQVTLSCSPISGHRSVSWYQQTPGQGLQFLFEYFSETQRNKGNFPGRFSGRQFSNSRSEMNVSTLELGDSALYLCASSLVGQHYEQYFGPGTRLTVT.

This clone has a count of ten or more. V gene TRBV7-2 combines with J gene TRBJ1-2, with D hard to call. Germline CDR1 and CDR2: SGHTA and FQGNSA. The CDR3 extends over 15 amino acids. Trimming removed 5 bases from V and 3 bases from J, with 16 bases in between. Here the CDR3 reads CASSITEIGYYGYTF. In DNA form, the CDR3 reads TGTGCCAGCAGCATCACAGAAATAGGATACTATGGCTACACCTTC.

The chain combines TRBV7-3 with TRBJ2-7; 8 positions agree with TRBD2. Per the germline V gene, CDR1 is SGHTA and CDR2 is FQGTGA. V shed 2 bases, J shed 2 bases, and the junction held 5 bases outside the gene matches. This CDR3 contains 15 residues. The CDR3: CASSLGGSGAYEQYF. Here the CDR3 DNA reads TGTGCCAGCAGCTTAGGCGGTAGCGGGGCCTACGAGCAGTACTTC.

The V and J genes are TRBV19 and TRBJ1-5; D uncertain. CDR1 is LNHDA, CDR2 SQIVND, per germline (reference sequence). Trimming removed 3 bases from V and 7 bases from J, with 10 bases in between. The CDR3 totals 13 residues. CDR3 sequence (DNA): TGTGCCAGTAGTATGACGCAGAGGCAGCCCCAGCATTTT. Amino acid sequence: CASSMTQRQPQHF.

This clone was counted a few times. The chain is built from TRBV6-4 and TRBJ2-3, with TRBD2 identical over 10 bases. Germline V gives CDR1 MRHNA, CDR2 SNTAGT. V lost 6 bases, J lost 3 bases, and 3 bases stayed unmatched. This CDR3 contains 14 residues. CDR3 in DNA: TGTGCCAGCAGCCAACTAGCGGGAACAGATACGCAGTATTTT. Protein product: CASSQLAGTDTQYF.

This clone was observed a few times. This sequence joins TRBV11-3 and TRBJ1-2; D perhaps matches TRBD1 (6 bases). The CDR3 has 19 amino acids. Trimming cost V 4 bases and J 7 bases, with 31 bases left between them. Germline CDR1 and CDR2: SGHNT and YENEEA. CDR3 sequence reads: CASSSSFWGRRKTFCGYTF. Here the CDR3 DNA reads TGTGCCAGCAGCTCTTCCTTTTGGGGGCGCAGGAAAACGTTCTGTGGCTACACCTTC. The variable domain in full, with the rest retrieved from reference TRBV11-3 and TRBJ1-2, is EAGVVQSPRYKIIEKKQPVAFWCNPISGHNTLYWYLQNLGQGPELLIRYENEEAVDDSQLPKDRFSAERLKGVDSTLKIQPAELGDSAVYLCASSSSFWGRRKTFCGYTFGSGTRLTVV.

The sample holds a few counts of this clone. V and J are TRBV27 and TRBJ1-6, with TRBD1 as a possible D gene (5 bases). Germline V gene sequence: CDR1 MNHEY, CDR2 SMNVEV (reference sequence). The length of the CDR3 is 14 residues. Trimming shortened V by 6 bases and J by 14 bases, and 20 bases separated the two germline ends. The CDR3, as DNA: TGTGCCAGCAGCTTTGCCAGTCCTGGGGGGGCCCTCCACTTT. This encodes CASSFASPGGALHF.

In its sample, this clone was seen a few times. J is TRBJ1-2 and V is TRBV9; no firm D call. CDR1 is SGDLS and CDR2 is YYNGEE in the germline V gene. This CDR3 has 12 amino acids. Trimming removed 3 bases at V and 4 bases at J, with 7 bases between. DNA for the CDR3: TGTGCCAGCAGCGAGGGAAGCTATGGCTACACCTTC. Its translation is CASSEGSYGYTF.

This clone has a handful of counts. The chain links TRBV30 to TRBJ1-2, with D perhaps matching TRBD1 (6 bases). This CDR3 region has 14 residues. Germline-derived CDR1 and CDR2 are GTSNPN and SVGIG (reference sequence). Trimming left V 5 bases short and J 1 base short, with 14 bases between. The CDR3 loop reads CAWSKDRINYGYTF. DNA of the CDR3: TGTGCCTGGTCTAAGGACAGAATTAACTATGGCTACACCTTC.

This clone was seen a handful of times. The chain uses TRBV29-1 and TRBJ2-7, with TRBD1 identical over 8 bases. This CDR3 is built from 13 residues. CDR1 and CDR2 (germline): SQVTM, ANQGSEA. The J segment lost 3 bases and the V segment lost 5 bases, leaving 6 bases of the junction unmatched. Written as DNA, the CDR3 is TGCAGCGTTAAGGACAGGGCAAGCTACGAGCAGTACTTC. Translation gives CSVKDRASYEQYF.

The genes are TRBV6-6 and TRBJ2-2; 9 bases agree with TRBD1. V shed 5 bases and J 3 bases; nucleotides not matched to a gene: 7. This CDR3 contains 16 residues. CDR1 is MNHNY and CDR2 is SVGAGI in the germline V gene (reference sequence). As DNA, the CDR3 is TGTGCCAGCAGTCAACCGGGACAGGGCGACACCGGGGAGCTGTTTTTT. Encoded protein: CASSQPGQGDTGELFF.

The chain combines TRBV5-6 with TRBJ2-5; a weak D match, TRBD2 (5 bases). This CDR3 has 11 amino acids. Germline assignment: CDR1 SGHDT and CDR2 YYEEEE. V was shortened by 5 bases and J by 5 bases, with 7 bases between the two germline ends. CDR3 sequence reads: CASRGGETQYF. The DNA for the CDR3 is TGTGCCAGCAGAGGCGGGGAGACCCAGTACTTC.

This clone was observed a handful of times. As DNA, the CDR3 is TGTGCCAGCAGCCAAGGAGACTTTAACTATGGCTACACCTTC. Its protein is CASSQGDFNYGYTF. The chain is built from TRBV16 and TRBJ1-2; D unresolved. CDR3 length equals 14 residues. Trimming shortened V by 2 bases and J by 1 base, and 8 bases separated the two germline ends. Germline V gene sequence: CDR1 KGHSY, CDR2 FQNENV.

This clone was counted between two and nine times. The chain uses TRBV6-1 and TRBJ1-2; possibly TRBD1 for D (6 bases). V lost 0 bases and J 4 bases, leaving 24 bases between the germline ends. CDR3 length: 19 amino acids. The germline V gene encodes CDR1 MNHNS and CDR2 SASEGT. For the CDR3, the DNA is TGTGCCAGCAGTGAAGCAGCTGGGACGGGACCCGGCAGGGGCTATGGCTACACCTTC. It codes for CASSEAAGTGPGRGYGYTF.

In DNA form, the CDR3 reads TGTGCCAGCAGCTTAGTCGGGGCCTACAATGAGCAGTTCTTC. It yields the protein CASSLVGAYNEQFF. The chain has TRBV7-9 and TRBJ2-1; maybe TRBD2 (5 bases). Germline lookup yields CDR1 SEHNR and CDR2 FQNEAQ (reference sequence). CDR3 length: 14 amino acids. V was clipped by 1 base and J by 2 bases, with 6 bases between them.

The chain is built from TRBV4-1 and TRBJ2-2; 8 positions match TRBD1. Germline CDR1 and CDR2: MGHRA and YSYEKL. This CDR3 is built from 15 residues. The trim removed 4 bases at V and 4 bases at J, leaving 5 bases unmatched. The CDR3 DNA reads TGCGCCAGCAGCCTTCAGGACAGGGCCACCGGGGAGCTGTTTTTT. It codes for CASSLQDRATGELFF.